This T cell receptor beta chain was obtained from a study of T cell changes during pregnancy in multiple sclerosis. There are 17 residues in the CDR3. The V and J ends lost 4 bases and 6 bases, in that order; junction bases with no gene match: 12. Looked up from germline, CDR1 is MGHRA and CDR2 is YSYEKL. Repertoires were generated with immunoSEQ multiplex PCR, while TCRdb's copy carries only in-frame clones and drops some. The data hold about 83,000 clones, with 90% to 95% observed a single time. The chain uses TRBV4-1 and TRBJ2-3, with 11 bases lining up with TRBD2. This clonotype was obtained from a female donor with multiple sclerosis, enrolled in a pregnancy study. This material consisted of peripheral blood, taken in the second trimester of pregnancy. The CDR3 protein is CASSPILGLADTDTQYF. CDR3 nucleotide sequence: TGCGCCAGCAGCCCGATACTGGGACTAGCGGATACTGATACGCAGTATTTT.